A selection of T cell receptor beta chains follows, all from one sample in a study of shared clonotypes between healthy human individuals. Only in-frame clones appear in the TCRdb table, and some are missing; sequencing was by immunoSEQ multiplex PCR. The table has about 2.1 million clones, about 94% seen once. Sequencing was done on a sample of naive CD8+ T cells from PBMCs. The origin of the receptors is a man younger than 35 in good health. Some clones in this sample may be carry-over from other donors' samples. The CDR3 runs from the conserved cysteine through the conserved F or W. D genes are given only for firm matches. The listing skips clone size in some rows; elsewhere it reads once, few, many or a size class.

j_call,v_call,cdr3_length,clone_size,d_call,cdr3_aa,cdr3_nt
TRBJ1-4,TRBV2,14,-,-,CASSEGGGHEKLFF,TGTGCCAGCAGTGAGGGGGGAGGGCATGAAAAACTGTTTTTT
TRBJ2-7,TRBV29-1,15,-,TRBD1,CSVEAKTGGYYEQYF,TGCAGCGTTGAAGCCAAGACAGGGGGGTACTACGAGCAGTACTTC
TRBJ1-1,TRBV6-5,12,-,TRBD1,CASSLTGAEAFF,TGTGCCAGCAGTTTAACAGGGGCCGAAGCTTTCTTT
TRBJ1-1,TRBV6-5,13,-,-,CASSYRLNTEAFF,TGTGCCAGCAGTTACCGACTGAACACTGAAGCTTTCTTT
TRBJ2-2,TRBV13,13,once,-,CASSLGVEGELFF,TGTGCCAGCAGCTTAGGGGTAGAGGGGGAGCTGTTTTTT
TRBJ2-3,TRBV28,14,once,TRBD1,CASSYRGMMDTQYF,TGTGCCAGCAGTTACAGGGGCATGATGGATACGCAGTATTTT
TRBJ2-7,TRBV27,13,few,TRBD2,CASSFGRAGEQYF,TGTGCCAGCAGTTTCGGGAGGGCCGGGGAGCAGTACTTC
TRBJ1-2,TRBV21-1,18,-,-,CASRSNIICGVSNYGYTF,TGTGCCAGCAGGTCCAATATAATTTGTGGGGTGTCTAACTATGGCTACACCTTC
TRBJ2-1,TRBV29-1,13,-,-,CSVEDIVNNEQFF,TGCAGCGTTGAAGATATAGTCAACAATGAGCAGTTCTTC
TRBJ2-5,TRBV11-2,19,-,-,CASSHTGLSGIHSQETQYF,TGTGCCAGCAGCCACACGGGCCTATCGGGTATTCATTCGCAAGAGACCCAGTACTTC